The 18 T cell receptor beta chains in this list originate from one sample, sequenced in a study of T-cell reconstitution after alpha-beta-depleted transplantation in children. A TCRbeta library incorporating unique molecular identifiers was prepared. TCRdb reprocessed the PCR reads with MiXCR, giving one entry per CDR3 protein. This sample has some 190,000 distinct CDR3 sequences, with over 8.5% found just once. The sequencing used PBMCs, collected before TCRalphabeta/CD19-depleted stem cell transplant. These receptors were taken from a boy aged 2 to 9 with acute myeloid leukemia, due to receive a stem cell transplant.

This clonotype has more than one count but fewer than ten. The chain links TRBV30 to TRBJ2-3; D is possibly TRBD1 (6 bases). This CDR3 has 12 amino acids. V was shortened by 0 bases and J by 8 bases, with 9 bases between the two germline ends. Per germline, CDR1 GTSNPN and CDR2 SVGIG (reference sequence). In DNA form, the CDR3 reads TGTGCCTGGAGTGTACAGGGTCGTACGCAGTATTTT. This sequence encodes CAWSVQGRTQYF.

Many counts were recorded for this clonotype. The chain joins TRBV4-1 to TRBJ1-2; tentative D call: TRBD1 (5 bases). V dropped 2 bases and J dropped 4 bases, with 11 bases sitting between them. The CDR3 spans 14 residues. Germline CDR1 MGHRA, CDR2 YSYEKL. The CDR3: CASSQKNGGYGYTF. The CDR3 nucleotides read TGCGCCAGCAGCCAAAAAAATGGGGGCTATGGCTACACCTTC.

Many counts were recorded for this clonotype. This chain joins TRBV5-1 and TRBJ2-3; tentative D call: TRBD2 (5 bases). Trimming stripped 0 bases from V and 2 bases from J, with 7 bases between. This CDR3 region has 14 residues. Germline lookup yields CDR1 SGHRS and CDR2 YFSETQ. The CDR3 DNA reads TGCGCCAGCAGCTTGGTGGACTCCACAGATACGCAGTATTTT. This sequence encodes CASSLVDSTDTQYF.

This clonotype has a count of ten or more. The genes are TRBV7-8 and TRBJ2-5, with a tentative D call TRBD2 (6 bases). The germline V and J ends were trimmed by 5 bases and 2 bases, with 15 bases remaining between them. CDR1 SGHVS and CDR2 FQNEAQ come from the germline V gene. The length of the CDR3 is 15 residues. The CDR3 DNA sequence: TGTGCCAGCAGCCCGACGCGGCGGGATCAAGAGACCCAGTACTTC. Its protein is CASSPTRRDQETQYF. Full variable domain (outside the CDR3, taken from reference TRBV7-8 and TRBJ2-5): GAGVSQSPRYKVAKRGQDVALRCDPISGHVSLFWYQQALGQGPEFLTYFQNEAQLDKSGLPSDRFFAERPEGSVSTLKIQRTQQEDSAVYLCASSPTRRDQETQYFGPGTRLLVL.

The chain carries TRBV6-2 or TRBV6-3 and TRBJ2-7; the match to TRBD1 covers 9 bases. Trimming removed 2 bases from V and 5 bases from J; junction bases left unmatched: 1. CDR3 length: 13 amino acids. CDR1 is MNHEY and CDR2 is SVGEGT in the germline V gene. The CDR3 region is CASSYRDRDEQYF. CDR3 coding DNA: TGTGCCAGCAGTTACCGGGACAGGGACGAGCAGTACTTC.

This clonotype was observed at least ten times. The chain carries TRBV13 and TRBJ1-1; maybe TRBD1 (5 bases). The V end was cut by 1 base, the J end by 0 bases, with 12 bases between. CDR3 size: 16 residues. Germline-derived CDR1 and CDR2 are PRHDT and FYEKMQ (reference sequence). CDR3 residues: CASSLVGTFMNTEAFF. The CDR3 DNA is TGTGCCAGCAGCTTAGTAGGGACTTTCATGAACACTGAAGCTTTCTTT.

Many counts were recorded for this clonotype. V gene TRBV11-2 combines with J gene TRBJ2-3; D is perhaps TRBD1 (5 bases). Germline V CDR1 and CDR2: SGHAT, FQNNGV. V was cut by 1 base and J by 8 bases, with 13 bases left in between. The CDR3 has 14 amino acids. CDR3 protein: CASSLAWTSGTQYF. The DNA of the CDR3 is TGTGCCAGCAGCTTAGCTTGGACATCGGGTACGCAGTATTTT.

This clonotype showed up many times. The chain links TRBV20-1 to TRBJ1-4; no clear D. Looked up from germline, CDR1 is DFQATT and CDR2 is SNEGSKA (reference sequence). The CDR3 consists of 13 residues. V lost 0 bases and J lost 0, with 2 bases in between. The CDR3 DNA sequence: TGCAGTGCTAGAGATGCAACTAATGAAAAACTGTTTTTT. Translating gives CSARDATNEKLFF.

This clonotype was seen repeatedly, ten times or more. For the CDR3, the DNA is TGTGCCAGCAGCCAAGGACCCTACAATGAGCAGTTCTTC. As protein: CASSQGPYNEQFF. This chain uses TRBV7-3 with TRBJ2-1; D is unclear. This CDR3 spans 13 amino acids. The germline V and J ends were trimmed by 5 bases and 2 bases, with 7 bases remaining between them. Germline CDR1 is SGHTA and CDR2 is FQGTGA.

This clonotype has at least ten counts. V usage is TRBV10-3 and J usage is TRBJ2-3; 12 nucleotides align to TRBD1. V trimming: 2 bases; J trimming: 6 bases; junction bases outside the gene matches: 15. CDR1 and CDR2 from the germline V gene are ENHRY and SYGVKD. The CDR3 loop spans 19 amino acids. Written as DNA, the CDR3 is TGTGCCATCAGTGAGCGCAACTCCGGGACAGGGGGCGAGTCGGATACGCAGTATTTT. Protein product: CAISERNSGTGGESDTQYF.

The V and J genes are TRBV5-6 and TRBJ2-5; unclear D gene. The CDR3 contains 13 residues. Trimming shortened V by 9 bases and J by 7 bases, and 19 bases separated the two germline ends. Germline V gene sequence: CDR1 SGHDT, CDR2 YYEEEE. The CDR3: CAMSPGLAGTQYF. DNA of the CDR3: TGTGCCATGAGCCCCGGGCTCGCCGGGACCCAGTACTTC. Combining the CDR3 with reference TRBV5-6 and TRBJ2-5 gives the whole variable domain DAGVTQSPTHLIKTRGQQVTLRCSPKSGHDTVSWYQQALGQGPQFIFQYYEEEERQRGNFPDRFSGHQFPNYSSELNVNALLLGDSALYLCAMSPGLAGTQYFGPGTRLLVL.

At least ten counts were recorded for this clonotype. The CDR3: CSFIGTPAQYF. The CDR3, as DNA: TGCAGCTTCATCGGGACCCCCGCGCAGTATTTT. V gene TRBV20-1 combines with J gene TRBJ2-3; the D call may be TRBD1 or TRBD2 (5 bases each). Germline loops: CDR1 DFQATT, CDR2 SNEGSKA (reference sequence). There are 11 residues in the CDR3.

This clonotype was seen ten or more times. V gene TRBV20-1 combines with J gene TRBJ1-1; weak D call: TRBD1 (5 bases). From germline, CDR1 is DFQATT and CDR2 SNEGSKA (reference sequence). Trimming took 3 bases from V and 11 from J, leaving 16 bases between them. The CDR3 runs to 12 residues. In DNA, the CDR3 is TGCAGTGCTAGTCAGACAGCGGGAGGTGCTTTCTTT. This gives the protein CSASQTAGGAFF.

This clonotype has more than one count but fewer than ten. V is TRBV30 and J is TRBJ1-1, with D possibly matching TRBD1 (5 bases). CDR3 size: 13 residues. Per the germline V gene, CDR1 is GTSNPN and CDR2 is SVGIG (reference sequence). V dropped 0 bases and J dropped 6 bases, with 11 bases sitting between them. The CDR3 region has the DNA TGTGCCTGGAGTGTGGGGACCCCATCTGAAGCTTTCTTT. Translated: CAWSVGTPSEAFF.

There are many counts of this clonotype. The J gene is TRBJ2-1, the V gene TRBV7-2; TRBD2 is a possible D gene (7 bases). The CDR3 covers 15 residues. Trimming took off 3 bases at V and 3 bases at J, with 12 bases between the two ends. CDR1 and CDR2 (germline): SGHTA, FQGNSA. The CDR3 spells CASSLGASGYNEQFF. The CDR3 nucleotides read TGTGCCAGCAGCTTGGGGGCTAGCGGCTACAATGAGCAGTTCTTC.

This clonotype was counted ten times or more. The chain is built from TRBV2 and TRBJ1-3, with 9 nucleotides matching TRBD1. The V and J ends lost 4 bases and 0 bases, in that order; junction bases with no gene match: 4. The CDR3 runs 16 residues. Germline loops: CDR1 SNHLY, CDR2 FYNNEI. The DNA of the CDR3 is TGTGCCAGCAGTGCCAGGACAGGGGACTCTGGAAACACCATATATTTT. As protein: CASSARTGDSGNTIYF.

The table lists this clonotype with many counts. The CDR3 sequence: CASSYQGNTGELFF. The CDR3 coding sequence is TGTGCCAGCAGTTACCAGGGGAACACCGGGGAGCTGTTTTTT. This chain uses TRBV12-3 or TRBV12-4 with TRBJ2-2, with D possibly matching TRBD1 (5 bases). Trimming shortened V by 4 bases and J by 1 base, and 7 bases separated the two germline ends. The CDR3 is 14 residues long.

This clonotype was observed at least ten times. The chain joins TRBV7-9 to TRBJ2-7, with D possibly being TRBD2 (6 bases). V was trimmed by 3 bases and J by 4 bases, leaving 16 bases between them. CDR3 length equals 15 residues. Germline lookup yields CDR1 SEHNR and CDR2 FQNEAQ (reference sequence). The CDR3 loop reads CASSFFSGGAYEQYF. The CDR3 DNA reads as TGTGCCAGCAGCTTTTTCAGCGGAGGGGCTTACGAGCAGTACTTC.